The 5 T cell receptor beta chains in this list originate from one sample, sequenced in a study of cytomegalovirus exposure and HLA in healthy donors (dated by TCRdb to the late 2010s). The method was the immunoSEQ multiplex PCR assay. A mixture of 60 forward primers for TCR Vbeta segments and 13 reverse primers for TCR Jbeta segments was used in the multiplex PCR. As stored in TCRdb, this immuneACCESS dataset retains in-frame rearrangements with V and J assigned. A fraction of the clones does not appear; measured against another copy, unresolved V genes explain less than half of the discrepancy, and the remainder lacks a known reason. The sample table lists fewer than 300,000 clones, over 70% of them with a count of one. In total, the top ten clones hold around 0.33% of the sample. The sequencing input was PBMCs. These receptors were collected from a girl aged 2-10 years in good health and CMV-seronegative.

The V and J genes are TRBV2 and TRBJ2-1; the D gene is possibly TRBD1 (7 bases). V shed 4 bases and J shed 0 bases, with 13 bases lying between them. The CDR3 has 16 amino acids. Germline CDR1 reads SNHLY; CDR2 reads FYNNEI. CDR3 coding DNA: TGTGCCAGCAGTGCAGGGGGGTTAAGCTCCTACAATGAGCAGTTCTTC. This codes for CASSAGGLSSYNEQFF.

This chain links TRBV2 with TRBJ1-6; TRBD1 matches at 7 bases. Trimming removed 4 bases from V and 0 bases from J; junction bases left unmatched: 15. Germline V gives CDR1 SNHLY, CDR2 FYNNEI. CDR3 length equals 20 residues. The CDR3 here is CASSGIRGPTVSSYNSPLHF. For the CDR3, the DNA is TGTGCCAGCAGTGGGATTAGGGGGCCGACTGTGAGCTCCTATAATTCACCCCTCCACTTT.

The chain recombines TRBV7-9 with TRBJ2-7, with D maybe TRBD1 (6 bases). Germline CDR1 SEHNR, CDR2 FQNEAQ (reference sequence). There are 13 residues in the CDR3. Trimming pared 6 bases from V and 0 bases from J, leaving 9 bases between. The CDR3 loop is CASSRDTSYEQYF. The CDR3 DNA is TGTGCCAGCAGTCGGGACACCTCCTACGAGCAGTACTTC.

This clone was counted only a few times. The chain uses TRBV4-1 and TRBJ2-7; no firm D call. Germline loops: CDR1 MGHRA, CDR2 YSYEKL. The V gene lost 0 bases and the J gene lost 4 bases, with 16 bases spanning the gap. The CDR3 has 16 residues. CDR3 sequence (DNA): TGCGCCAGCAGCCAAGAACACCGCCAACCCGTTTACGAGCAGTACTTC. Translation gives CASSQEHRQPVYEQYF.

The DNA for the CDR3 is TGCGCCAGCAGTTACAACAGCGGGGGGCGACAAGAGACCCAGTACTTC. This translates into CASSYNSGGRQETQYF. This chain connects TRBV10-2 to TRBJ2-5; 9 nucleotides agree with TRBD2. Germline CDR1 and CDR2: WSHSY and SAAADI. With 5 bases clipped from V and 2 bases from J, the junction kept 9 bases outside the gene matches. The CDR3 sequence is 16 residues long.